This T cell receptor (beta chain) was recovered during a study of OX40 agonist ivuxolimab in advanced cancers. In the study overall: The study reported partial responses in three patients: one hepatocellular carcinoma, two cutaneous melanoma.

The repertoire was sequenced with immunoSEQ multiplex PCR; TCRdb's copy has only in-frame clones and lacks some. The sample comprises more than 25,000 clones, 85% to 95% of which are singletons, and around 8.9% rests with the top ten. The ends lost 1 base at V and 5 bases at J; junction bases unmatched: 15. The CDR3 totals 20 residues. Germline CDR1 and CDR2: SQVTM and ANQGSEA. This chain connects TRBV29-1 to TRBJ2-4; 15 nucleotides line up with TRBD2. The receptor was derived from an adult with an advanced solid tumor such as melanoma, head and neck, liver or kidney cancer. Material: CD4+ or CD8+ T cells sorted from blood, obtained in a trial of the OX40 agonist ivuxolimab. The CDR3 nucleotides are TGCAGCGTTGAAGGAGATTGGACTAGCGGGAGGGAGGCCCCCGAAAACATTCAGTACTTC. Translated, it gives CSVEGDWTSGREAPENIQYF.